Each of the 5 T cell receptor beta chains below was sequenced from the same sample in a study of T cell responses to AZD1222 COVID-19 vaccine. Produced via immunoSEQ multiplex PCR; TCRdb's table is partial and in-frame only. The sample records about 150,000 clones, about nine tenths being singletons. Sequencing used peripheral blood, obtained on day 0 of AZD1222 vaccination. The source is an adult in good health.

The chain carries TRBV27 and TRBJ2-1; 12 nucleotides agree with TRBD2. This CDR3 is 15 amino acids long. Looked up from germline, CDR1 is MNHEY and CDR2 is SMNVEV (reference sequence). The V and J ends lost 6 bases and 9 bases, in that order; junction bases with no gene match: 9. The CDR3 reads CASSLASGRAVEQFF. DNA of the CDR3: TGTGCCAGCAGCCTCGCTAGCGGGAGGGCCGTTGAGCAGTTCTTC.

The chain joins TRBV5-4 to TRBJ1-1, with D perhaps TRBD1 (5 bases). There are 15 residues in the CDR3. The germline gives CDR1 SGHNT, CDR2 YYREEE (reference sequence). Trimming left V 4 bases short and J 1 base short, with 14 bases between. DNA of the CDR3: TGTGCCAGCAGCAAAGCGCAGGGTTCGAACACTGAAGCTTTCTTT. It specifies CASSKAQGSNTEAFF.

The chain joins TRBV5-6 to TRBJ1-1; 7 nucleotides align to TRBD1. Trimming removed 0 bases from V and 6 bases from J; junction bases left unmatched: 11. The germline CDR1 and CDR2 sequences are SGHDT and YYEEEE. CDR3 length: 16 amino acids. The CDR3 nucleotides are TGTGCCAGCAGCTTGGGCGATTGGACTACAGGGGCTGAAGCTTTCTTT. Encoded protein: CASSLGDWTTGAEAFF.

This clone was picked up one time. The chain couples TRBV24-1 to TRBJ2-3; D gene uncertain. The ends were cut back, 6 bases at V and 1 base at J, with 10 bases in the middle. CDR1 is KGHDR and CDR2 is SFDVKD in the germline V gene. The CDR3 covers 14 residues. CDR3 loop: CATSLSGGTDTQYF. CDR3 coding DNA: TGTGCCACCAGTTTAAGTGGGGGCACAGATACGCAGTATTTT.

V usage is TRBV10-3 and J usage is TRBJ1-6, with D tentatively TRBD1 (5 bases). The germline V and J ends were trimmed by 0 bases and 5 bases, with 14 bases remaining between them. The CDR3 totals 17 residues. CDR1 ENHRY and CDR2 SYGVKD come from the germline V gene. CDR3 amino acids: CAISESGRETNNSPLHF. DNA of the CDR3: TGTGCCATCAGTGAGTCGGGCAGGGAAACAAATAATTCACCCCTCCACTTT.